This T cell receptor (beta chain) was documented in a study of blood T cells in healthy people across ages. The CDR3 has 13 amino acids. V was shortened by 1 base and J by 9 bases, with 13 bases between the two germline ends. Germline CDR1 GTSNPN, CDR2 SVGIG (reference sequence). Then a second PCR, running about 6 to 11 cycles, was carried out with a sample-barcoded 5' primer and a J-beta primer mix. TCRdb analysed the 5' RACE reads with MiXCR anew, one entry per CDR3 protein. The data contain fewer than 1 million distinct CDR3 sequences, under 55% of them singletons. The rearrangement joins TRBV30 to TRBJ2-1; D call uncertain. The sequence was collected from a man in his sixties in good health. Sequencing used blood. The CDR3 DNA reads as TGTGCCTGGAGTGGGACCCGGAGAGGTGAGCAGTTCTTC. Translation gives CAWSGTRRGEQFF.